These 11 T cell receptor beta chains were all obtained from the same sample, sequenced in a study of T cells in Graves' hyperthyroidism and ophthalmopathy. Amplified TCR beta CDR3 regions derived from RNA transcripts. The HTBI primer set was used in a first-round RT-PCR of the TCR CDR3. Using its own MiXCR run on the multiplex PCR reads, TCRdb lists one record per CDR3 protein. The table lists around 760,000 distinct CDR3 sequences, 30% to 40% of them singletons. Sequencing was carried out using blood. The receptors were sampled from a woman in her thirties or forties with Graves' hyperthyroidism.

The V call is TRBV2, the J call TRBJ1-1, with D unclear. There are 17 residues in the CDR3. V was pared by 5 bases and J by 4 bases, with 23 bases between. The germline gives CDR1 SNHLY, CDR2 FYNNEI. As DNA, the CDR3 is TGTGCCAGCAGTTACTCTGTAGCTGGTATTTCGGGCACTGAAGCTTTCTTT. It is translated as CASSYSVAGISGTEAFF.

This clonotype has ten or more counts. The chain couples TRBV7-9 to TRBJ2-5; D call uncertain. CDR1 is SEHNR and CDR2 is FQNEAQ in the germline V gene (reference sequence). This CDR3 is built from 15 residues. V was cut by 2 bases and J by 1 base, with 11 bases left in between. CDR3 nucleotide sequence: TGTGCCAGCAGCTTAAGTTACGGCAGCCAAGAGACCCAGTACTTC. Amino acids: CASSLSYGSQETQYF.

The CDR3 coding sequence is TGTGCCAGTAGTCAACAGGGAGGGGCAGATACGCAGTATTTT. Translated, it gives CASSQQGGADTQYF. This sequence joins TRBV19 and TRBJ2-3; possibly TRBD2 for D (7 bases). V dropped 5 bases and J dropped 4 bases, with 13 bases sitting between them. Germline values: CDR1 LNHDA, CDR2 SQIVND (reference sequence). The length of the CDR3 is 14 residues.

This clonotype was picked up a small number of times. The chain employs TRBV20-1 and TRBJ2-7; D is possibly TRBD2 (6 bases). There are 15 residues in the CDR3. The germline CDR1 and CDR2 sequences are DFQATT and SNEGSKA (reference sequence). Trimming stripped 0 bases from V and 2 bases from J, with 14 bases between. The CDR3 spells CSAREGGDPTYEQYF. In nucleotides, the CDR3 is TGCAGTGCTAGAGAGGGCGGGGACCCCACCTACGAGCAGTACTTC.

The rearrangement uses TRBV7-9 and TRBJ2-7; D is ambiguous. In germline, CDR1 is SEHNR, CDR2 FQNEAQ (reference sequence). This CDR3 comprises 14 residues. V was shortened by 6 bases and J by 7 bases, with 19 bases between the two germline ends. The CDR3, as DNA: TGTGCCAGCAGTAAACCAACAGAAAACTATGAGCAGTACTTC. Protein product: CASSKPTENYEQYF.

This chain uses TRBV20-1 with TRBJ2-7; TRBD2 matches at 7 bases. The V gene end was trimmed by 5 bases and the J gene end by 2 bases; junction bases not matched to a gene: 12. This CDR3 comprises 15 residues. Germline V CDR1 and CDR2: DFQATT, SNEGSKA (reference sequence). This CDR3 is CSAAGRASGTYEQYF. CDR3 bases: TGCAGTGCTGCCGGCAGGGCTAGCGGAACCTACGAGCAGTACTTC.

V is TRBV12-3 or TRBV12-4 and J is TRBJ1-2; D is possibly TRBD1 (5 bases). Trimming removed 10 bases from V and 4 bases from J, with 13 bases in between. The CDR3 is 12 residues long. CDR3 region: CATRRGLYGYTF. The CDR3 coding sequence is TGTGCCACCCGAAGGGGCCTCTATGGCTACACCTTC.

The chain combines TRBV19 with TRBJ2-5; D not resolved. The CDR3 sequence is 13 residues long. Germline CDR1 is LNHDA and CDR2 is SQIVND (reference sequence). The ends were cut back, 1 base at V and 4 bases at J, with 7 bases in the middle. The CDR3 protein is CASSIGLPETQYF. CDR3 nucleotide sequence: TGTGCCAGTAGTATAGGTCTCCCAGAGACCCAGTACTTC.

The gene calls are TRBV2 and TRBJ2-7, with D perhaps being TRBD1 or TRBD2 (6 bases each). The germline gives CDR1 SNHLY, CDR2 FYNNEI. The length of the CDR3 is 14 residues. Trimming removed 6 bases from V and 2 bases from J, with 14 bases in between. This chain's CDR3 is CASRLIGGPYEQYF. CDR3 DNA: TGTGCCAGCAGACTCATCGGGGGCCCCTACGAGCAGTACTTC.

The rearrangement joins TRBV2 to TRBJ2-2, with TRBD1 identical over 7 bases. This CDR3 region has 14 residues. V lost 8 bases, J lost 0 bases, and 3 bases stayed unmatched. CDR1 SNHLY and CDR2 FYNNEI come from the germline V gene. The CDR3 protein is CASDGTANTGELFF. The CDR3 nucleotides read TGTGCCAGCGATGGGACAGCGAACACCGGGGAGCTGTTTTTT.

This clonotype was counted only a few times. The chain uses TRBV5-1 and TRBJ2-7; 10 nucleotides align to TRBD2. Trimming took 4 bases from V and 3 from J; bases not matched to a gene: 10. Per the germline V gene, CDR1 is SGHRS and CDR2 is YFSETQ. The CDR3 length is 16 residues. The CDR3 region is CASSQDASGGGYEQYF. DNA for the CDR3: TGCGCCAGCAGCCAAGATGCTAGCGGGGGAGGCTACGAGCAGTACTTC.